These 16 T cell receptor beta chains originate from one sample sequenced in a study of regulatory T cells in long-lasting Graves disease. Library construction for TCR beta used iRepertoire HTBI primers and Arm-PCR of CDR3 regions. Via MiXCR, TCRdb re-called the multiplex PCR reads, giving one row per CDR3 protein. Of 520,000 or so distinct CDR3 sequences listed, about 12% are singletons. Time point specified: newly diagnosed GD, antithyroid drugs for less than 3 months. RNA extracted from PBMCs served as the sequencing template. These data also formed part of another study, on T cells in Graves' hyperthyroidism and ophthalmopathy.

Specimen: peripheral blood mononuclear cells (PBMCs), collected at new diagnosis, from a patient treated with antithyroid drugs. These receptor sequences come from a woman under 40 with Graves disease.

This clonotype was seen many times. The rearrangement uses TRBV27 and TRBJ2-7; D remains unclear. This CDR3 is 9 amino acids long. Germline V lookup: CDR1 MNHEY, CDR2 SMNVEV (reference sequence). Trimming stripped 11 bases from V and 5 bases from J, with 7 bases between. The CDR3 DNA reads TGTGCCGGTCCAAACGAGCAGTACTTC. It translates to CAGPNEQYF.

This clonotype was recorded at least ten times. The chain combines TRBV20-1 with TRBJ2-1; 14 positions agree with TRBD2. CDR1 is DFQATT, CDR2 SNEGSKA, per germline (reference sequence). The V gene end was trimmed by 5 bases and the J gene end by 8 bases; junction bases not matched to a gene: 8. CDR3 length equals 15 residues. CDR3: CSAPGTSGSSDEQFF. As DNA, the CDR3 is TGCAGTGCTCCCGGGACTAGCGGGAGTTCGGATGAGCAGTTCTTC.

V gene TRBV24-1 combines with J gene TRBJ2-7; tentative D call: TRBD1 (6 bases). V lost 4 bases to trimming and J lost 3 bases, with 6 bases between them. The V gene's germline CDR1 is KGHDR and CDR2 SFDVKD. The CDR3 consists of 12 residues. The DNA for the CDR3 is TGTGCCACCAGTGAAGGGGGCTACGAGCAGTACTTC. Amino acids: CATSEGGYEQYF.

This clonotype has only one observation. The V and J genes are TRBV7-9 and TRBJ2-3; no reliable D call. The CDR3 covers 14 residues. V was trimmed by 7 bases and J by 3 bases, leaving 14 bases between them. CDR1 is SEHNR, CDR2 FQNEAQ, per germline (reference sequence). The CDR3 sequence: CASTISLPTDTQYF. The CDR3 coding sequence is TGTGCCAGCACCATATCTCTTCCGACAGATACGCAGTATTTT.

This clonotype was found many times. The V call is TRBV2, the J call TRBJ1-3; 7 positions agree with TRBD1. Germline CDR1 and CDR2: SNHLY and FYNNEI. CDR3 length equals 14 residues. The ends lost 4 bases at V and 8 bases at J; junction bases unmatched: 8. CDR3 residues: CASSVQPQGDTIYF. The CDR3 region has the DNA TGTGCCAGCAGTGTTCAGCCCCAGGGGGACACCATATATTTT. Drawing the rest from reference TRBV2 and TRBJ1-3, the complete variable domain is EPEVTQTPSHQVTQMGQEVILRCVPISNHLYFYWYRQILGQKVEFLVSFYNNEISEKSEIFDDQFSVERPDGSNFTLKIRSTKLEDSAMYFCASSVQPQGDTIYFGEGSWLTVV.

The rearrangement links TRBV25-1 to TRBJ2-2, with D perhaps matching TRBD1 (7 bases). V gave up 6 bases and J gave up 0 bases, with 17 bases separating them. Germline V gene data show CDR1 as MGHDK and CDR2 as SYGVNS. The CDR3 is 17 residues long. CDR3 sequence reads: CASSLLGGGPNTGELFF. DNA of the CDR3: TGTGCCAGCAGCCTTCTCGGAGGGGGCCCGAACACCGGGGAGCTGTTTTTT.

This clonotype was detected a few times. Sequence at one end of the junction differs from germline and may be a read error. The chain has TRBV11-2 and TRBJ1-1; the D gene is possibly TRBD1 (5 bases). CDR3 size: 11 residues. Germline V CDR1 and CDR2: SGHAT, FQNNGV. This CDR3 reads CTSSLGVGAFF. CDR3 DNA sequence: TGTACCAGCAGCTTGGGGGTCGGAGCTTTCTTT.

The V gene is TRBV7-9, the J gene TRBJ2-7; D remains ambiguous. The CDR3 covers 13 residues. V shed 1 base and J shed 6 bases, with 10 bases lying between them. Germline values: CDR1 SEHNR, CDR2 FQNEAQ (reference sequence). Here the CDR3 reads CASSLERPGEQYF. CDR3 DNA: TGTGCCAGCAGCTTAGAACGGCCTGGCGAGCAGTACTTC.

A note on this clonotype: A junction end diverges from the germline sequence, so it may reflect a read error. The CDR3 nucleotides read TGTGCCAGTAGTATTTCGTTTGCGGCAAAAGACATGGTCTTC. Its protein product is CASSISFAAKDMVF. The rearrangement joins TRBV19 to TRBJ2-1; no reliable D call. Germline CDR1 reads LNHDA; CDR2 reads SQIVND (reference sequence). This CDR3 is built from 14 residues.

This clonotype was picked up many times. The CDR3 sequence is CASSLGSPYTEAFF. DNA for the CDR3: TGTGCCAGCAGCTTAGGATCACCGTACACTGAAGCTTTCTTT. The rearrangement joins TRBV7-9 to TRBJ1-1; D ambiguous. Germline V gene sequence: CDR1 SEHNR, CDR2 FQNEAQ (reference sequence). V lost 1 base and J lost 3, with 9 bases in between. The CDR3 spans 14 residues.

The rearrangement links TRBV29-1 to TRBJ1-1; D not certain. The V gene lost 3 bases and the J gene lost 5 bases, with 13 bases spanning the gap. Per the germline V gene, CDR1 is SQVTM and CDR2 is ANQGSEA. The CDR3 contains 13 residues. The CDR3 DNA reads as TGCAGCGTTGACACTACACCCGGTACTGAAGCTTTCTTT. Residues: CSVDTTPGTEAFF.

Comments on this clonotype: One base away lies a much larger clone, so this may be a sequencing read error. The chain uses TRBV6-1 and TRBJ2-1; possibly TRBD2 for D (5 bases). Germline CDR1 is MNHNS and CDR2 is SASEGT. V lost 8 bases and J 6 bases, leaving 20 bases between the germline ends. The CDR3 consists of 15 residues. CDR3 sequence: CASASPAVEGNEQFF. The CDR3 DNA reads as TGTGCCAGCGCCTCCCCAGCGGTAGAGGGCAATGAGCAGTTCTTC.

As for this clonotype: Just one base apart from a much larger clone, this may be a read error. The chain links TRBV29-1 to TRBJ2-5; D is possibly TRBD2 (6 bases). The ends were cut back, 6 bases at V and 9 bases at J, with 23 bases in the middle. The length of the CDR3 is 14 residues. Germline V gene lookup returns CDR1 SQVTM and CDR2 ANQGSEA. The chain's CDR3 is CSVATSLRGEAQYF. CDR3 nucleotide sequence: TGCAGCGTAGCTACTAGCTTGAGAGGGGAGGCCCAGTACTTC.

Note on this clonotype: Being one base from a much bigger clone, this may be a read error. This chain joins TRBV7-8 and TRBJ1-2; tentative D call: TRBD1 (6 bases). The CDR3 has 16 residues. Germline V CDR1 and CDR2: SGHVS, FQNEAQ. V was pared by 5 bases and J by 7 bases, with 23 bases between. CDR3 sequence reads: CASSPISDRLVTGYTF. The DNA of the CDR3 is TGTGCCAGCAGCCCAATATCGGACAGACTAGTGACTGGCTACACCTTC.

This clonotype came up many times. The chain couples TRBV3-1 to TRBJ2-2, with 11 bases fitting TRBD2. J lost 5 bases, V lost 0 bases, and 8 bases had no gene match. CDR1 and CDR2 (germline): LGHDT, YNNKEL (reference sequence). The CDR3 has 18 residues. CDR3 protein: CASSQEPSGRRKTGELFF. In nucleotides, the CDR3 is TGTGCCAGCAGCCAAGAGCCTAGCGGGAGGAGAAAGACCGGGGAGCTGTTTTTT.

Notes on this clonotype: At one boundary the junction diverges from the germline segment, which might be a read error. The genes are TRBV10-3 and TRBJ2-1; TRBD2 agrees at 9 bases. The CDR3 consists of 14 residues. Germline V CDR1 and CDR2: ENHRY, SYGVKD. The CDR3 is CAISESSGGNGQFF. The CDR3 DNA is TGTGCCATCAGTGAGTCTAGCGGGGGCAATGGGCAGTTCTTC.